This note documents a single TCR beta chain sequence. The target antigen is unknown. Profiling relied on immunoSEQ multiplex PCR, and the TCRdb table lists in-frame clones only, not all of them. The sample contains approximately 91,000 clones, 87% of which appear only once. These data come from a study of OX40 agonist ivuxolimab in advanced cancers. Study background: Therapy given before enrollment (anti-PD-1, anti-PD-L1 or anti-CTLA-4) was allowed, and roughly 42% had some.

Study-level points and caveats: Low normalized T-cell clonal expansion also characterized some of the nonresponders.

The sequence was obtained from an adult with an advanced solid tumor such as melanoma, head and neck, liver or kidney cancer. Sample: CD4+ or CD8+ T cells sorted from blood, taken in a trial of the OX40 agonist ivuxolimab.

The CDR3 region is CASSLGSWGAYEQYF. In DNA, the CDR3 is TGCGCCAGCAGCTTGGGATCATGGGGAGCCTACGAGCAGTACTTC. The chain uses TRBV5-1 and TRBJ2-7; D possibly corresponds to TRBD2 (5 bases). Germline CDR1 SGHRS, CDR2 YFSETQ. The CDR3 runs 15 residues. The germline V and J ends were trimmed by 0 bases and 2 bases, with 12 bases remaining between them.